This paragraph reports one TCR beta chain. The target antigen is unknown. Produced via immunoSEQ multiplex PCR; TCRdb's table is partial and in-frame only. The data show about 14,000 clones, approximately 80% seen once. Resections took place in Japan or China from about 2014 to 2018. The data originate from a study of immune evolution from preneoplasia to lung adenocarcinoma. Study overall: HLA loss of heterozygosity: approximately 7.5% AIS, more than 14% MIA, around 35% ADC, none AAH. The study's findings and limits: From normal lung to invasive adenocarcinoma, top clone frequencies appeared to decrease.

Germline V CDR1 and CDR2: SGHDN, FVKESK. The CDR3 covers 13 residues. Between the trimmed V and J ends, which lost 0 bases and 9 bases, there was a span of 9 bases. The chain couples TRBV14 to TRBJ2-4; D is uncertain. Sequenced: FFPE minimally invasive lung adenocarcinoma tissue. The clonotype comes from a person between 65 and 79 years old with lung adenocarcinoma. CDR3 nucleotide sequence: TGTGCCAGCAGCCAAGATGGGTCGGGCATTCAGTACTTC. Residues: CASSQDGSGIQYF.